This TCR beta chain derives from a study of human T cells and chemical hapten exposure. At the level of the study: Mostly female patients had alopecia areata, totalis or universalis.

This clonotype came up a few times. The antigen remains undetermined. Study-wide points: Sensitizing to DPC left TCRs with a frequency above 1 in 1000 unaltered.

CDR3 length: 13 amino acids. V was cut by 4 bases and J by 6 bases, with 12 bases left in between. CDR1 MNHEY and CDR2 SVGAGI come from the germline V gene. Unique molecular identifiers were attached to individual cDNA molecules during library preparation. TCRdb passed the RACE reads through MiXCR, listing each CDR3 protein once. This table has 85,000 to 100,000 distinct CDR3 sequences, roughly a quarter appearing once. Time point reported: patch test 3, about 24 weeks after DPC sensitization. Noted treatment: therapeutic diphenylcyclopropenone sensitization with weekly scalp DPC. Researchers extracted total RNA from unfractionated whole blood.

The chain combines TRBV6-5 with TRBJ1-2; D is uncertain. The sequenced sample was whole blood, obtained in connection with sensitization to the hapten diphenylcyclopropenone (DPC). The sequence was obtained from a man in his forties or fifties with alopecia areata. Some clones in this sample may be carry-over from other donors' samples. The CDR3 here is CASSSVGRDGYTF. The CDR3 region has the DNA TGTGCCAGCAGTTCCGTGGGAAGGGATGGCTACACCTTC.